These 2 T cell receptor beta chains were sequenced from one sample in a study of blood T cells in healthy people across ages. The use of a sample-barcoded 5' primer and a J-beta primer mix characterized a second PCR of about 7 to 12 cycles. TCRdb itself ran the 5' RACE reads through MiXCR, one entry per CDR3 protein. The sample yields roughly 730,000 distinct CDR3 sequences, roughly 50% seen once. What was sequenced was blood. The receptors here all came from a man aged 35-49 years in good health.

With regard to this clonotype: This may be a read error: a much more frequent sequence differs by one nucleotide. This rearrangement joins TRBV2 to TRBJ2-3; the D gene is possibly TRBD1 (6 bases). CDR3 length: 16 residues. Trimming removed 4 bases at V and 2 bases at J, with 16 bases between. Germline CDR1 SNHLY, CDR2 FYNNEI. Here the CDR3 reads CASSGGTYQNTDTQYF. CDR3 sequence (DNA): TGTGCCAGCAGTGGGGGGACATATCAAAACACAGATACGCAGTATTTT. The full variable domain, its missing parts supplied by reference TRBV2 and TRBJ2-3, is EPEVTQTPSHQVTQMGQEVILRCVPISNHLYFYWYRQILGQKVEFLVSFYNNEISEKSEIFDDQFSVERPDGSNFTLKIRSTKLEDSAMYFCASSGGTYQNTDTQYFGPGTRLTVL.

This clonotype came up a few times. The rearrangement joins TRBV20-1 to TRBJ2-1; the D gene is possibly TRBD1 (6 bases). This CDR3 region has 14 residues. V dropped 3 bases and J dropped 4 bases, with 13 bases sitting between them. Germline V gene sequence: CDR1 DFQATT, CDR2 SNEGSKA (reference sequence). This CDR3 reads CSAREWTEYNEQFF. In nucleotides, the CDR3 is TGCAGTGCTAGGGAATGGACAGAGTACAATGAGCAGTTCTTC.